A selection of T cell receptor beta chains follows, all from one sample in a study of blood T cell repertoires in COVID-19. Profiling relied on immunoSEQ multiplex PCR, and the TCRdb table lists in-frame clones only, not all of them. Seen here are 220,000 or so clones, around 90% observed once, and the top ten hold more than 12%. The sample comprised PBMCs or T cells enriched from blood (not recorded which). All receptors derive from a man aged 25-45 years who had been exposed to COVID-19. CDR3s include the opening cysteine and the closing phenylalanine or tryptophan. Fields, in order: V gene, D gene, CDR3 protein. A D gene is named only where the DNA matches it firmly.

TRBV9	TRBD2	CASSIGLAGGMNEQFF
TRBV27	TRBD1	CASSLTNKALDRAYEQYF
TRBV11-2	NA	CASSFAATGDTQYF
TRBV12-3/TRBV12-4	NA	CASSLLRDQPQHF
TRBV5-4	TRBD1	CASSQQGTGNSPLHF
TRBV6-5	NA	CASTEGVAGVQPQHF
TRBV19	TRBD2	CASSISSGGGKNIQYF
TRBV5-6	NA	CASSFLPLSPEAFF
TRBV6-5	NA	CASSRSDSNSPLHF
TRBV5-1	NA	CASREGASTDSYEQYF
TRBV4-1	NA	CASSQLGLEQPQHF
TRBV7-9	NA	CASSLGTDPSIHYEQYF
TRBV4-3	NA	CASSQGSARRGSSYNSPLHF
TRBV9	NA	CASSGSGGLNEKLFF
TRBV7-2	TRBD1	CASSLPGQGRYEQFF
TRBV4-3	NA	CASSQDIQGSGYTF
TRBV3-1/TRBV3-2	NA	CASSQRHHPYEQYF
TRBV4-1	NA	CASSQAPGDYEQYF
TRBV11-2	NA	CASSISTGSPLHF
TRBV21-1	NA	CASSKKRGGDSQAEAFF
TRBV19	NA	CASRPRGTGLYEQYF
TRBV19	NA	CASSRSPNEKLFF
TRBV7-9	TRBD1	CASSPRTGGMEKLFF
TRBV19	NA	CASSTNRGGELFF